This T cell receptor (beta chain) comes out of a study of blood T cell repertoires in COVID-19. About the research overall: Acute and convalescent COVID-19 specimens originated in the United States, Italy and Spain. Sources were T cells, B-cell-depleted T cells, or PBMCs; the material itself was cDNA or gDNA.

In the source study's methods: It was from reference gene primer amplification that nucleated cell counts were estimated. The table came from immunoSEQ multiplex PCR; TCRdb's copy has only in-frame clones and leaves some out. V and J calls and clone size are as listed in that table; D and trimming were resolved from the DNA. Found here are some 55,000 clones, around 86% of them singletons; the top ten hold under 2%. This clone was picked up one time. The clonotype originates from a woman aged 55-70 years with acute or convalescent COVID-19. The sequenced sample was peripheral blood.

CDR3 residues: CAWSPAALRSAIQETQYF. The CDR3 DNA is TGTGCCTGGTCGCCGGCAGCCCTAAGAAGCGCGATCCAAGAGACCCAGTACTTC. The genes are TRBV30 and TRBJ2-5; D is unclear. V shed 5 bases and J shed 1 base, with 26 bases lying between them. The CDR3 spans 18 residues. Germline lookup yields CDR1 GTSNPN and CDR2 SVGIG (reference sequence).